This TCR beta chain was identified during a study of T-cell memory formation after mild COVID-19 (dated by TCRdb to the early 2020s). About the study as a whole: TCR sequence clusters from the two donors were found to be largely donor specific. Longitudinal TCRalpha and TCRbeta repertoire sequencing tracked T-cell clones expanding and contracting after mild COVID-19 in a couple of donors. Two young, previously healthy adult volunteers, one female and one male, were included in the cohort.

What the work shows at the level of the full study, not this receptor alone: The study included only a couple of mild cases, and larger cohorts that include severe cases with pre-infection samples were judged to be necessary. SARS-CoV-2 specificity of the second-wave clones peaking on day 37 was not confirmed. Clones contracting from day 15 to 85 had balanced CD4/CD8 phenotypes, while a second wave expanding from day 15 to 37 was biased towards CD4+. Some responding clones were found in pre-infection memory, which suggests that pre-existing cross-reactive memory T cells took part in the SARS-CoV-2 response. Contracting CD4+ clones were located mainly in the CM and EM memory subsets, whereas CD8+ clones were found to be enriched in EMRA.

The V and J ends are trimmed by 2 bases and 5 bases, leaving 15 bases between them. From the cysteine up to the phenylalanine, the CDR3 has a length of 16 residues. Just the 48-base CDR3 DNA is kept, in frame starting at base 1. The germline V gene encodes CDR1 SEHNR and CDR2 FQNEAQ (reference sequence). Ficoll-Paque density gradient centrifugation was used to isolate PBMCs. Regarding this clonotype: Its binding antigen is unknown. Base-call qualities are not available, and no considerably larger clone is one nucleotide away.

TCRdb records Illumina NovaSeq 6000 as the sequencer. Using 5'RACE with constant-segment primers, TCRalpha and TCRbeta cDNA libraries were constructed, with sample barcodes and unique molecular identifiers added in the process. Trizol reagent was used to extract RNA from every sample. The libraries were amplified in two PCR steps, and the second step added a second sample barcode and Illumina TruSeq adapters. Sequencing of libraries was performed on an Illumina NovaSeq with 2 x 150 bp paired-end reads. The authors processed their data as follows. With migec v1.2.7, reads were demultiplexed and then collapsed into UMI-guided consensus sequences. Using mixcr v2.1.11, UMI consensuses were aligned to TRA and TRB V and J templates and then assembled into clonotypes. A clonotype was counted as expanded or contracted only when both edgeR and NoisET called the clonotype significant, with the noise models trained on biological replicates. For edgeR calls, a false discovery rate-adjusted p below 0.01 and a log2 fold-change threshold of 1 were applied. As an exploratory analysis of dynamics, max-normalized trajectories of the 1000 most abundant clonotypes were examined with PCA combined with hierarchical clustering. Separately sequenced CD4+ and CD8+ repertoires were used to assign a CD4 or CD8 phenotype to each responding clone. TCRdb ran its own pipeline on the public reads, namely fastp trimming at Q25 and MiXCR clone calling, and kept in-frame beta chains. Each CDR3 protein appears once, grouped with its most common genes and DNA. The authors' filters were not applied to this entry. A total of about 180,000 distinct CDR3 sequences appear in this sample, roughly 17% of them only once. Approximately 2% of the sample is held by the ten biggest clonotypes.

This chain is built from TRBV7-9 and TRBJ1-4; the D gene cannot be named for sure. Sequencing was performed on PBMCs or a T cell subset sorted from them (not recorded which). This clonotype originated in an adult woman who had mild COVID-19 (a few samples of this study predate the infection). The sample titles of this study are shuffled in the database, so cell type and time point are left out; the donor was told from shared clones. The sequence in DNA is TGTGCCAGCAGCTTATTCGGATGGGAGGGAAATGAAAAACTGTTTTTT. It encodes CASSLFGWEGNEKLFF.